Each of the 9 T cell receptor beta chains below was sequenced from the same sample in a study of blood T cell repertoires in COVID-19. The data were produced by immunoSEQ multiplex PCR, yet TCRdb's version contains in-frame clones alone and is incomplete. The sample includes 300,000 to 400,000 clones, roughly 90% of them seen just once. Sample: PBMCs or T cells enriched from blood (not recorded which). Receptor source: a woman aged 30 to 39 with acute COVID-19.

The V and J genes are TRBV15 and TRBJ2-7; 7 bases are a match to TRBD2. Trimming removed 6 bases from V and 4 bases from J; junction bases left unmatched: 9. This CDR3 has 14 residues. Looked up from germline, CDR1 is LNHNV and CDR2 is YYDKDF (reference sequence). CDR3 nucleotides: TGTGCCACCAGGCGGGTTGGGAGGGAGTACGAGCAGTACTTC. Its protein product is CATRRVGREYEQYF. The full variable domain, with the rest looked up from reference TRBV15 and TRBJ2-7, is DAMVIQNPRYQVTQFGKPVTLSCSQTLNHNVMYWYQQKSSQAPKLLFHYYDKDFNNEADTPDNFQSRRPNTSFCFLDIRSPGLGDTAMYLCATRRVGREYEQYFGPGTRLTVT.

The CDR3 bases are TGTGCCAGCAGCTTTAGGGGGGGACAAGAGACCCAGTACTTC. It translates to CASSFRGGQETQYF. The chain recombines TRBV7-3 with TRBJ2-5; TRBD2 might be the D (7 bases). V lost 3 bases and J lost 2, with 10 bases in between. Germline V gene data show CDR1 as SGHTA and CDR2 as FQGTGA. This CDR3 is built from 14 residues.

This chain uses TRBV5-5 with TRBJ1-4, with D tentatively TRBD1 (6 bases). The germline V gene encodes CDR1 SGHKS and CDR2 YYEKEE (reference sequence). The V end lost 3 bases, the J end lost 4 bases, and 13 bases lay between the germline ends. The CDR3 has 15 residues. CDR3 sequence (DNA): TGTGCCAGCAGCTCGACAGGTCGCGGTAATGAAAAACTGTTTTTT. Its translation: CASSSTGRGNEKLFF.

CDR3: CATVTGVSTDYGYTF. CDR3 in DNA: TGTGCCACCGTGACGGGGGTCTCTACGGACTATGGCTACACCTTC. This chain uses TRBV10-3 with TRBJ1-2, with D possibly being TRBD1 (5 bases). V was pared by 10 bases and J by 3 bases, with 21 bases between. Looked up from germline, CDR1 is ENHRY and CDR2 is SYGVKD. This CDR3 has 15 amino acids.

This clone was counted a few times. CDR3 loop: CASSLRQGRITEAFF. CDR3 bases: TGTGCCAGCAGCCTAAGACAGGGTCGGATCACTGAAGCTTTCTTT. The chain uses TRBV5-8 and TRBJ1-1; 7 nucleotides line up with TRBD1. Germline CDR1 reads SGHTS; CDR2 reads YDEGEE. J was trimmed by 4 bases and V by 4 bases; bases with no gene match: 10. The CDR3 is made up of 15 amino acids.

The rearrangement links TRBV3-1 (or the pseudogene TRBV3-2) to TRBJ2-3; 7 bases match TRBD1. V shed 2 bases, J shed 6 bases, and the junction held 11 bases outside the gene matches. The CDR3 contains 16 residues. Germline V gene sequence: CDR1 LGHDT, CDR2 YNNKEL (reference sequence). CDR3 coding DNA: TGTGCCAGCAGCCAAAGGACAGGCGTCCGGATTGATACGCAGTATTTT. It translates to CASSQRTGVRIDTQYF.

The chain employs TRBV4-2 and TRBJ2-3, with 8 bases fitting TRBD2. V lost 4 bases to trimming and J lost 3 bases; unmatched junction nucleotides: 3. CDR3 length equals 14 residues. The germline V gene encodes CDR1 LGHNA and CDR2 YNFKEQ. The CDR3 region is CASSPRGGTDTQYF. The DNA for the CDR3 is TGTGCCAGCAGCCCCCGGGGGGGGACAGATACGCAGTATTTT.

This sequence joins TRBV2 and TRBJ2-1; the D gene is possibly TRBD2 (6 bases). Trimming took off 4 bases at V and 5 bases at J, with 9 bases between the two ends. The CDR3 totals 13 residues. Germline loops: CDR1 SNHLY, CDR2 FYNNEI. DNA for the CDR3: TGTGCCAGCAGTGTGGGGACTCACAATGAGCAGTTCTTC. Protein sequence: CASSVGTHNEQFF.

The genes are TRBV12-5 and TRBJ1-6, with TRBD1 as a possible D gene (5 bases). Germline values: CDR1 LGHNT, CDR2 FRNRAP. V gave up 3 bases and J gave up 9 bases, with 15 bases separating them. The CDR3 is 15 residues long. CDR3 bases: TGTGCTAGTGGTTTAAGCCCGGGGGATAGTTCACCCCTCCACTTT. Amino acid sequence: CASGLSPGDSSPLHF.